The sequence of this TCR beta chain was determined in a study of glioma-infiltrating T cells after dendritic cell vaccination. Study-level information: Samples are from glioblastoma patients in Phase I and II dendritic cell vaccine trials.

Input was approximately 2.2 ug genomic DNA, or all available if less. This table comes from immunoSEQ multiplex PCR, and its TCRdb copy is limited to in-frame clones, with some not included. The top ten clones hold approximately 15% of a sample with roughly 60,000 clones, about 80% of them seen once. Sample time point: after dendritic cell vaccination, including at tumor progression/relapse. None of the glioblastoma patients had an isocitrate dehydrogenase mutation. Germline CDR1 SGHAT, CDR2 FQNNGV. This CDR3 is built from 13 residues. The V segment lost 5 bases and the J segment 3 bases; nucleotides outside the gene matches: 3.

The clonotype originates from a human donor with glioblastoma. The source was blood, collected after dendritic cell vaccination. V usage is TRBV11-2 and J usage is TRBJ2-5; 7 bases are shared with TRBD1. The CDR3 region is CASSQGTEETQYF. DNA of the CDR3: TGTGCCAGCAGCCAAGGGACAGAAGAGACCCAGTACTTC.